This passage covers 32 T cell receptor beta chains from one sample sequenced in a study of cytomegalovirus exposure and HLA in healthy donors. Primers included in the PCR were 60 Vbeta and 13 Jbeta primers. Sequenced by immunoSEQ multiplex PCR; TCRdb stores in-frame clones only, minus some. Found here are about 180,000 clones, about four fifths of them singletons; the top ten hold more than 1.5%. Sequenced input: PBMCs. The origin of the receptors is a man between 35 and 55 years old in good health and CMV-seronegative.

The chain couples TRBV6-4 to TRBJ2-3; the match to TRBD2 covers 8 bases. CDR1 and CDR2 (germline): MRHNA, SNTAGT. CDR3 length equals 14 residues. Trimming cost V 4 bases and J 1 base; bases outside gene matches: 1. The CDR3 sequence: CASSATSGTDTQYF. In DNA form, the CDR3 reads TGTGCCAGCAGTGCGACTAGCGGCACAGATACGCAGTATTTT.

This chain uses TRBV7-9 with TRBJ1-2, with TRBD1 identical over 7 bases. The J segment lost 8 bases and the V segment lost 3 bases, leaving 3 bases of the junction unmatched. Germline assignment: CDR1 SEHNR and CDR2 FQNEAQ (reference sequence). CDR3 length equals 12 residues. CDR3 sequence: CASSFTGVGYTF. CDR3 sequence (DNA): TGTGCCAGCAGCTTCACAGGGGTAGGCTACACCTTC.

This clone turned up a few times. The chain uses TRBV7-9 and TRBJ2-7, with 11 bases identical to TRBD2. The CDR3 is 18 residues long. Unmatched junction bases numbered 12, after V lost 5 bases and J lost 0 bases. CDR1 and CDR2 from the germline V gene are SEHNR and FQNEAQ (reference sequence). Written as DNA, the CDR3 is TGTGCCAGCAGCCGGACCGGGACTAGCGGCCGAAGCTCCTACGAGCAGTACTTC. Its protein product is CASSRTGTSGRSSYEQYF.

Details on this clone: A junction end diverges from the germline sequence, so it may reflect a read error. V and J are TRBV28 and TRBJ1-4; D not certain. Germline V gene data show CDR1 as MDHEN and CDR2 as SYDVKM. This CDR3 has 12 residues. DNA for the CDR3: TGCGCGGGTAGGTCGGGAAATGAAAAACTGTTTTTT. Translating gives CAGRSGNEKLFF.

The sample holds a few counts of this clone. This chain joins TRBV7-6 and TRBJ1-1; TRBD1 matches at 7 bases. The germline V gene has CDR1 SGHVS and CDR2 FNYEAQ. The CDR3 contains 19 residues. V shed 1 base and J 1 base; nucleotides not matched to a gene: 15. CDR3: CASSLEPLDREGGNTEAFF. The DNA of the CDR3 is TGTGCCAGCAGCTTAGAACCCCTAGACAGGGAAGGTGGGAACACTGAAGCTTTCTTT.

V usage is TRBV28 and J usage is TRBJ1-4; 9 positions agree with TRBD1. The junction had 8 bases not matched to a gene; V was cut back by 7 bases and J by 8 bases. The germline gives CDR1 MDHEN, CDR2 SYDVKM. The CDR3 is 14 amino acids. This CDR3 is CASTPGQGREKLFF. CDR3 DNA sequence: TGTGCCAGCACCCCGGGACAGGGTCGGGAAAAACTGTTTTTT.

The chain recombines TRBV27 with TRBJ1-2; D gene unclear. The germline gives CDR1 MNHEY, CDR2 SMNVEV (reference sequence). The CDR3 has 15 residues. V was cut by 0 bases and J by 4 bases, with 12 bases left in between. The CDR3 spells CASSLSSAPSYGYTF. The CDR3 nucleotides read TGTGCCAGCAGTTTATCGAGTGCACCATCCTATGGCTACACCTTC.

V is TRBV6-5 and J is TRBJ1-2; 8 bases fit TRBD1. CDR3 size: 15 residues. With V trimmed by 2 bases and J by 2 bases, 4 bases remained unmatched. The V gene's germline CDR1 is MNHEY and CDR2 SVGAGI. CDR3 sequence reads: CASSYRRDRNYGYTF. The CDR3 nucleotides are TGTGCCAGCAGTTACCGCCGGGACAGGAACTATGGCTACACCTTC.

The genes are TRBV11-2 and TRBJ2-3; 9 bases agree with TRBD1. Unmatched junction bases numbered 15, after V lost 3 bases and J lost 5 bases. Germline V gives CDR1 SGHAT, CDR2 FQNNGV. CDR3 length equals 18 residues. The DNA of the CDR3 is TGTGCCAGCAGCTTCGACCCGACTGGGGACAGGGCGGAAGATACGCAGTATTTT. It yields the protein CASSFDPTGDRAEDTQYF.

The chain combines TRBV4-3 with TRBJ1-5, with D possibly TRBD1 on 5 matching bases. The CDR3 loop spans 15 amino acids. The germline V gene has CDR1 LGHNA and CDR2 YSLEER. V gave up 3 bases and J gave up 7 bases, with 16 bases separating them. The DNA of the CDR3 is TGCGCCAGCAGCCAGGCCTGGGGGGAGAGACAGCCCCAGCATTTT. Translated, it gives CASSQAWGERQPQHF.

This CDR3 reads CASSWEGNYGYTF. The CDR3 region has the DNA TGTGCCAGCAGTTGGGAGGGGAACTATGGCTACACCTTC. The rearrangement uses TRBV28 and TRBJ1-2; a possible D gene is TRBD1 (5 bases). The CDR3 is 13 residues long. V lost 4 bases and J 2 bases, leaving 8 bases between the germline ends. From germline, CDR1 is MDHEN and CDR2 SYDVKM.

This chain joins TRBV5-1 and TRBJ2-1, with 7 bases aligning to TRBD2. The CDR3 consists of 15 residues. Germline V gene data show CDR1 as SGHRS and CDR2 as YFSETQ. Trimming cost V 4 bases and J 2 bases; bases outside gene matches: 6. The CDR3 loop is CASSLAGGTYNEQFF. CDR3 nucleotides: TGCGCCAGCAGCCTGGCCGGGGGGACCTACAATGAGCAGTTCTTC.

V is TRBV19 and J is TRBJ2-2, with 7 nucleotides matching TRBD2. The germline V gene encodes CDR1 LNHDA and CDR2 SQIVND (reference sequence). This CDR3 contains 16 residues. After removal of 1 base from V and 3 bases from J, the junction contained 5 bases not matched to a gene. Here the CDR3 reads CASSIAWREHTGELFF. Here the CDR3 DNA reads TGTGCCAGTAGTATAGCATGGCGGGAGCACACCGGGGAGCTGTTTTTT.

The chain uses TRBV5-1 and TRBJ2-7; D possibly corresponds to TRBD1 (5 bases). In germline, CDR1 is SGHRS, CDR2 YFSETQ. Trimming stripped 4 bases from V and 0 bases from J, with 8 bases between. This CDR3 region has 13 residues. The CDR3 region has the DNA TGCGCCAGCAGCGTGGACACCTCCTACGAGCAGTACTTC. Translated: CASSVDTSYEQYF.

Only a few counts were recorded for this clone. The V gene is TRBV4-2, the J gene TRBJ2-3; 13 bases match TRBD2. Trimming removed 3 bases from V and 5 bases from J; junction bases left unmatched: 11. The CDR3 sequence is 18 residues long. The germline CDR1 and CDR2 sequences are LGHNA and YNFKEQ. CDR3 residues: CASSQGTSGGAWEDTQYF. The CDR3 nucleotides read TGTGCCAGCAGCCAGGGTACTAGCGGGGGGGCCTGGGAAGATACGCAGTATTTT.

This clone was recorded a few times. V is TRBV28 and J is TRBJ1-6; weak D call: TRBD1 (5 bases). CDR1 is MDHEN, CDR2 SYDVKM, per germline. Deletions cut 3 bases from V and 11 bases from J, with 17 bases between. The CDR3 covers 15 residues. CDR3 residues: CASSFGRVARAPLHF. CDR3 DNA sequence: TGTGCCAGCAGTTTTGGACGGGTGGCCAGGGCACCCCTCCACTTT.

The CDR3 loop reads CASSSLQPTGLERGETQYF. CDR3 in DNA: TGTGCCAGCAGCTCCCTCCAACCGACCGGCTTAGAGCGGGGGGAGACCCAGTACTTC. V and J are TRBV7-2 and TRBJ2-5; 8 positions match TRBD2. After removal of 4 bases from V and 5 bases from J, the junction contained 21 bases not matched to a gene. Germline V lookup: CDR1 SGHTA, CDR2 FQGNSA. The length of the CDR3 is 19 residues.

The chain joins TRBV5-1 to TRBJ2-5; 10 bases fit TRBD2. Trimming cost V 3 bases and J 4 bases; bases outside gene matches: 15. The CDR3 runs 18 residues. Germline CDR1 reads SGHRS; CDR2 reads YFSETQ. The CDR3 DNA is TGCGCCAGCAGCTCCCCGGGGGCTAGCGGGGGCCGGGTAGAGACCCAGTACTTC. Amino acids: CASSSPGASGGRVETQYF.

The chain couples TRBV19 to TRBJ1-5; 8 nucleotides align to TRBD1. V was clipped by 1 base and J by 6 bases; unmatched bases: 5. Germline CDR1 reads LNHDA; CDR2 reads SQIVND (reference sequence). The CDR3 is made up of 15 amino acids. CDR3 bases: TGTGCCAGTAGTATAGGGACAGGGAGAGGTCAGCCCCAGCATTTT. As protein: CASSIGTGRGQPQHF.

The rearrangement links TRBV5-1 to TRBJ2-3, with 8 bases fitting TRBD2. J gave up 2 bases and V 0 bases, and 5 bases lay outside the gene matches. Germline assignment: CDR1 SGHRS and CDR2 YFSETQ. The CDR3 is 16 residues long. CDR3 DNA: TGCGCCAGCAGCTTGGTCGGGAGGGAATCCACAGATACGCAGTATTTT. Protein: CASSLVGRESTDTQYF.

The chain links TRBV6-5 to TRBJ1-2; perhaps TRBD1 as D (5 bases). V lost 0 bases, J lost 4 bases, and 15 bases lay in between. This CDR3 is built from 16 residues. Germline CDR1 and CDR2: MNHEY and SVGAGI. CDR3 residues: CASSYSTRVSLYGYTF. In DNA form, the CDR3 reads TGTGCCAGCAGTTACTCGACCAGGGTGAGTCTCTATGGCTACACCTTC.

Points on this clone: Additional DNA sequences in this sample encode the identical CDR3. V usage is TRBV7-3 and J usage is TRBJ2-1, with 9 bases lining up with TRBD2. The CDR3 has 14 amino acids. Germline loops: CDR1 SGHTA, CDR2 FQGTGA. With V trimmed by 4 bases and J by 3 bases, 1 base remained unmatched. In DNA, the CDR3 is TGTGCCAGCAGCTCAGCGGGAGGCTACAATGAGCAGTTCTTC. Protein product: CASSSAGGYNEQFF.

The V call is TRBV28, the J call TRBJ2-4; possible D gene TRBD1, 5 bases. The germline V gene has CDR1 MDHEN and CDR2 SYDVKM. There are 14 residues in the CDR3. The V gene lost 2 bases and the J gene lost 9 bases, with 14 bases spanning the gap. The CDR3 nucleotides read TGTGCCAGCAGTTTACTCCAACAGGAGAGCATTCAGTACTTC. This encodes CASSLLQQESIQYF.

The chain recombines TRBV27 with TRBJ2-2, with TRBD2 identical over 7 bases. Looked up from germline, CDR1 is MNHEY and CDR2 is SMNVEV (reference sequence). Unmatched junction bases numbered 3, after V lost 3 bases and J lost 2 bases. The CDR3 covers 15 residues. The CDR3 sequence: CASSLGRGNTGELFF. In nucleotides, the CDR3 is TGTGCCAGCAGTTTGGGGAGGGGTAACACCGGGGAGCTGTTTTTT.

Remarks on this clone: The same CDR3 is also encoded by other DNA sequences in this sample. The J gene is TRBJ2-1, the V gene TRBV9; no firm D call. From germline, CDR1 is SGDLS and CDR2 YYNGEE. The CDR3 is 12 amino acids. V dropped 0 bases and J dropped 8 bases, with 6 bases sitting between them. This CDR3 is CASSVGGYEQFF. The DNA of the CDR3 is TGTGCCAGCAGCGTAGGCGGTTATGAGCAGTTCTTC. Full variable domain (outside the CDR3, taken from reference TRBV9 and TRBJ2-1): DSGVTQTPKHLITATGQRVTLRCSPRSGDLSVYWYQQSLDQGLQFLIQYYNGEERAKGNILERFSAQQFPDLHSELNLSSLELGDSALYFCASSVGGYEQFFGPGTRLTVL.

This chain joins TRBV7-8 and TRBJ1-4; D may be TRBD1 (5 bases). Trimming stripped 0 bases from V and 0 bases from J, with 8 bases between. Germline CDR1 SGHVS, CDR2 FQNEAQ. The CDR3 is 16 amino acids. The CDR3 nucleotides read TGTGCCAGCAGCTTAGCGACAGTCTCAACTAATGAAAAACTGTTTTTT. It yields the protein CASSLATVSTNEKLFF.

The chain employs TRBV28 and TRBJ1-6, with D uncertain. This CDR3 is built from 12 residues. Trimming removed 5 bases from V and 10 bases from J, with 9 bases in between. Germline loops: CDR1 MDHEN, CDR2 SYDVKM. The CDR3: CASSHQVSPLHF. CDR3 DNA: TGTGCCAGCAGTCACCAGGTATCACCCCTCCACTTT. The full variable domain, in which reference TRBV28 and TRBJ1-6 provide the parts outside the CDR3, is DVKVTQSSRYLVKRTGEKVFLECVQDMDHENMFWYRQDPGLGLRLIYFSYDVKMKEKGDIPEGYSVSREKKERFSLILESASTNQTSMYLCASSHQVSPLHFGNGTRLTVT.

Concerning this clone itself: Distinct nucleotide sequences in the sample also encode this CDR3. The rearrangement uses TRBV28 and TRBJ1-1; 7 nucleotides align to TRBD1. Germline CDR1 and CDR2: MDHEN and SYDVKM. Trimming at V came to 2 bases and at J to 1 base, leaving 4 bases not matched to a gene. CDR3 length equals 15 residues. CDR3 loop: CASSLDNRGNTEAFF. The DNA for the CDR3 is TGTGCCAGCAGTTTAGATAACAGGGGGAACACTGAAGCTTTCTTT.

V gene TRBV6-4 combines with J gene TRBJ2-1, with D maybe TRBD1 (5 bases). Deletions cut 9 bases from V and 7 bases from J, with 28 bases between. Per germline, CDR1 MRHNA and CDR2 SNTAGT. The CDR3 has 17 residues. The CDR3 protein is CARRQQRSRYKGNEQFF. Written as DNA, the CDR3 is TGTGCCAGGAGACAGCAGAGGTCTCGATATAAGGGGAATGAGCAGTTCTTC.

The rearrangement uses TRBV18 and TRBJ1-1; TRBD1 is a possible D gene (6 bases). V lost 5 bases to trimming and J lost 5 bases, with 15 bases between them. Germline assignment: CDR1 KGHSH and CDR2 LQKENI. The CDR3 is 14 residues long. The DNA of the CDR3 is TGTGCCAGCTCAATACAGGGAGAGGGGACTGAAGCTTTCTTT. It translates to CASSIQGEGTEAFF.

This chain links TRBV30 with TRBJ2-7; 8 positions agree with TRBD1. J lost 3 bases, V lost 4 bases, and 11 bases had no gene match. CDR3 length: 15 residues. CDR1 is GTSNPN, CDR2 SVGIG, per germline (reference sequence). The CDR3, as DNA: TGTGCCTGGAACCTACGGACAGGGAACATCTACGAGCAGTACTTC. Its protein product is CAWNLRTGNIYEQYF.

As for this clone: Sequence at one end of the junction differs from germline and may be a read error. At the DNA level, this CDR3 is encoded by other sequences in the same sample as well. The chain joins TRBV7-7 to TRBJ2-1, with D tentatively TRBD1 or TRBD2 (5 bases each). The CDR3 runs to 15 residues. Per germline, CDR1 SSHAT and CDR2 FNYEAQ (reference sequence). This CDR3 reads CASSPGPETGNEQFF. CDR3 in DNA: TGCGCTAGCAGCCCAGGGCCAGAGACCGGCAATGAGCAGTTCTTC.